Listed below are T cell receptor beta chains from one sample, sequenced in a study of PD-1 blockade in classical Hodgkin lymphoma. Clones were sequenced by immunoSEQ multiplex PCR, and TCRdb holds only the in-frame ones, with some missing. The sample yields 35,000 to 40,000 clones, 70% to 90% seen once. This sample comprised peripheral blood mononuclear cells (PBMCs), obtained before the second cycle of nivolumab. All receptors derive from a human donor with classical Hodgkin lymphoma. Both conserved end residues are part of each CDR3. A D gene is named only where the DNA matches it firmly. The size entry is marked missing in some rows and otherwise reads once, few, many or a size class.

cdr3_aa cdr3_nt j_call cdr3_length clone_size d_call v_call
CASSTKGVGSTGELFF TGTGCCAGCAGTACCAAAGGGGTGGGGAGCACCGGGGAGCTGTTTTTT TRBJ2-2 16 - - TRBV6-4
CAWAPDPGGNQPQHF TGTGCCTGGGCCCCTGACCCGGGGGGCAATCAGCCCCAGCATTTT TRBJ1-5 15 - - TRBV30
CASSLGRGITDTQYF TGTGCCAGCAGCTTAGGACGCGGGATCACAGATACGCAGTATTTT TRBJ2-3 15 - - TRBV7-6
CASSQVGMRSQHF TGTGCCAGCAGCCAAGTGGGTATGAGGAGCCAGCATTTT TRBJ1-5 13 few - TRBV4-2
CTSSQDNRGGSSGRASYNEQFF TGCACCAGCAGCCAAGATAATAGAGGCGGTTCTAGCGGGAGGGCCTCCTACAATGAGCAGTTCTTC TRBJ2-1 22 - - TRBV1
CASSAGYEQYF TGTGCCAGCTCGGCGGGTTACGAGCAGTACTTC TRBJ2-7 11 - - TRBV6-5
CASNLRPGLAYEQYF TGTGCCAGCAACTTGAGACCGGGACTAGCTTACGAGCAGTACTTC TRBJ2-7 15 - TRBD2 TRBV11-2
CPPISYEQYF TGTCCCCCGATTTCCTACGAGCAGTACTTC TRBJ2-7 10 - - TRBV19
CAISEGGPNTEAFF TGTGCCATCAGTGAGGGGGGACCGAACACTGAAGCTTTCTTT TRBJ1-1 14 - - TRBV10-3
CASPPSADNEQFF TGTGCCAGCCCCCCTAGCGCGGACAATGAGCAGTTCTTC TRBJ2-1 13 - - TRBV2
CASTELAGETQYF TGTGCCAGCACCGAACTAGCGGGGGAGACCCAGTACTTC TRBJ2-5 13 - TRBD2 TRBV6-5
CAWSRLAGVSDTQYF TGTGCCTGGAGTCGACTAGCGGGAGTCTCAGATACGCAGTATTTT TRBJ2-3 15 - TRBD2 TRBV30
CASRPGQQSTNYGYTF TGCGCCAGCAGACCGGGACAACAATCTACTAACTATGGCTACACCTTC TRBJ1-2 16 once - TRBV5-1
CASTQSGKTGELFF TGTGCCAGTACTCAAAGCGGGAAAACCGGGGAGCTGTTTTTT TRBJ2-2 14 - TRBD2 TRBV19
CAIPSLAGTNTGELFF TGTGCCATCCCATCCCTAGCGGGGACGAACACCGGGGAGCTGTTTTTT TRBJ2-2 16 - TRBD2 TRBV7-9
CASSESKANTEAFF TGTGCCAGCAGTGAATCCAAGGCGAACACTGAAGCTTTCTTT TRBJ1-1 14 - - TRBV25-1
CASSRNRESNEQYF TGTGCCAGCAGCCGAAACAGGGAGTCCAACGAGCAGTACTTC TRBJ2-7 14 - - TRBV11-3
CASSQSDSSYEQYF TGTGCCAGCAGCCAATCTGACAGTAGCTACGAGCAGTACTTC TRBJ2-7 14 once - TRBV16
CASSLSTPFARGNIQYF TGTGCCAGCAGTTTATCCACCCCTTTTGCCAGGGGCAACATTCAGTACTTC TRBJ2-4 17 - - TRBV27
CASSEEFNEKLFF TGTGCCAGCAGTGAGGAGTTTAATGAAAAACTGTTTTTT TRBJ1-4 13 - - TRBV2